This T cell receptor (beta chain) was sequenced during a study of control samples from healthy donors and cancer patients (dated by TCRdb to 2018 to 2020). Library preparation employed the immunoSEQ multiplex PCR assay. TCRdb limited this immuneACCESS table to in-frame rearrangements with V and J called. A share of clones is missing; checked studies link under half to unresolved V genes, and the rest is unexplained. The sample yields approximately 220,000 clones; about 93% were counted once. Approximately 1.4% of the sample is taken by the ten largest. As concerns this clone: What this receptor recognizes is not known. No base-level quality is on record; no much larger clone is a single base apart.

The source of this sequence is a man aged 45 to 65 in good health. The specimen sequenced was blood.

The DNA sequence is given as TGTGCCAGCAGCCGAGGACAGGGCGCCTATGGCTACACCTTC. It specifies CASSRGQGAYGYTF. The V gene is TRBV28 and the J gene is TRBJ1-2, and TRBD1 matches 8 of the central bases. As encoded in the germline V gene, CDR1 is MDHEN while CDR2 is SYDVKM. Germline trimming: 6 bases from V, 4 bases from J; junction bases outside gene matches: 7. The CDR3 spans 14 residues, from the cysteine through the phenylalanine. The only DNA kept is the CDR3, 42 bases in frame from the first base.